One and the same sample provided the 26 T cell receptor beta chains below, sequenced in a study of human T cells and chemical hapten exposure. Time point given: patch test 1, 2 weeks after DPC sensitization. The treatment denotes: therapeutic diphenylcyclopropenone sensitization with weekly scalp DPC. TCRdb re-analysed the RACE reads in MiXCR, keeping a single row per CDR3 protein. The table has around 71,000 distinct CDR3 sequences, over 7.5% seen once. This specimen was whole blood, taken in connection with sensitization to the hapten diphenylcyclopropenone (DPC). The receptors were sampled from a woman aged 40 to 55 with alopecia areata. Some clones in this sample may be carry-over from other donors' samples.

This clonotype was counted at least ten times. The chain uses TRBV30 and TRBJ1-1; D is possibly TRBD1 (5 bases). Germline V gene sequence: CDR1 GTSNPN, CDR2 SVGIG (reference sequence). Trimming took 3 bases from V and 10 from J, leaving 12 bases between them. The length of the CDR3 is 11 residues. CDR3 sequence: CAWRRDSGAFF. The CDR3, as DNA: TGTGCCTGGAGACGGGACTCTGGAGCTTTCTTT.

Remarks on this clonotype: A much larger clonotype is one base distant, so this may be a read error. CDR3 nucleotides: TGTGCCAGCAGCTGGTTCCAGGGAAGGTACAATGAGCAGTTCTTC. Translation: CASSWFQGRYNEQFF. The V and J genes are TRBV5-6 and TRBJ2-1; possible D gene TRBD1, 5 bases. Germline lookup yields CDR1 SGHDT and CDR2 YYEEEE. The CDR3 has 15 amino acids. Trimming stripped 3 bases from V and 4 bases from J, with 14 bases between.

This clonotype showed up many times. This chain joins TRBV7-9 and TRBJ1-6; D remains unclear. V shed 5 bases and J shed 7 bases, with 9 bases lying between them. CDR3 length: 13 residues. Germline CDR1 and CDR2: SEHNR and FQNEAQ (reference sequence). This chain's CDR3 is CASSETRNSPLHF. The CDR3 DNA follows: TGTGCCAGCAGCGAGACCAGAAATTCACCCCTCCACTTT.

This clonotype was detected ten times or more. The CDR3 region is CASTRALGDTQYF. The CDR3 DNA follows: TGTGCCAGCACACGGGCACTAGGAGATACGCAGTATTTT. The chain combines TRBV6-2 or TRBV6-3 with TRBJ2-3; D perhaps matches TRBD2 (5 bases). The CDR3 sequence is 13 residues long. Germline CDR1 reads MNHEY; CDR2 reads SVGEGT. V gave up 7 bases and J gave up 5 bases, with 13 bases separating them.

This clonotype has ten or more counts. The gene calls are TRBV6-4 and TRBJ2-2; D remains ambiguous. The CDR3 covers 14 residues. CDR1 is MRHNA, CDR2 SNTAGT, per germline. V was trimmed by 4 bases and J by 3 bases, leaving 9 bases between them. CDR3 loop: CASSVELYTGELFF. Here the CDR3 DNA reads TGTGCCAGCAGTGTGGAACTATACACCGGGGAGCTGTTTTTT.

This clonotype was counted many times. The chain links TRBV7-9 to TRBJ2-6; the match to TRBD1 covers 7 bases. Germline V lookup: CDR1 SEHNR, CDR2 FQNEAQ (reference sequence). The CDR3 loop spans 17 amino acids. V was clipped by 4 bases and J by 0 bases; unmatched bases: 6. CDR3 protein: CASSSTGQISGANVLTF. The CDR3 DNA sequence: TGTGCCAGCAGCTCTACGGGACAGATCTCTGGGGCCAACGTCCTGACTTTC.

The V call is TRBV3-1, the J call TRBJ1-6; TRBD1 is a possible D gene (5 bases). Deletions cut 1 base from V and 7 bases from J, with 5 bases between. Germline V CDR1 and CDR2: LGHDT, YNNKEL (reference sequence). This CDR3 region has 13 residues. CDR3 residues: CASSQGGNSPLHF. In DNA, the CDR3 is TGTGCCAGCAGCCAAGGGGGGAATTCACCCCTCCACTTT.

This clonotype has at least ten counts. The germline gene is not matched at one end of the junction; a read error may be the cause. The chain carries TRBV6-5 and TRBJ1-1, with no clear D. Germline lookup yields CDR1 MNHEY and CDR2 SVGAGI. The CDR3 has 16 amino acids. DNA of the CDR3: TGTGCCAGCAGTTACTCGGTTTTGCCTTTGAGAGGTGAAGTTTTCTTT. It encodes CASSYSVLPLRGEVFF.

Details on this clonotype: Being one base from a much bigger clone, this may be a read error. The chain joins TRBV6-2 or TRBV6-3 to TRBJ1-6; weak D call: TRBD1 (5 bases). Between the trimmed V and J ends, which lost 8 bases and 6 bases, there was a span of 17 bases. This CDR3 has 15 amino acids. Germline CDR1 reads MNHEY; CDR2 reads SVGEGT. CDR3 in amino acids: CASGRDAGINSPLHF. The DNA for the CDR3 is TGTGCCAGCGGTAGGGACGCCGGAATTAATTCACCCCTCCACTTT.

This clonotype was observed a handful of times. The chain is built from TRBV7-2 and TRBJ2-1, with 9 positions matching TRBD2. Losses at the gene ends were 2 bases for V and 1 base for J; bases not matched to a gene: 3. CDR1 is SGHTA, CDR2 FQGNSA, per germline. The CDR3 is 16 amino acids. Written as DNA, the CDR3 is TGTGCCAGCAGCTTACAAGCGGGGGGTTCCTACAATGAGCAGTTCTTC. Translated: CASSLQAGGSYNEQFF.

This clonotype appeared many times. The chain carries TRBV6-2 or TRBV6-3 and TRBJ2-3; D call uncertain. The germline V gene has CDR1 MNHEY and CDR2 SVGEGT. The CDR3 spans 12 residues. V gave up 5 bases and J gave up 5 bases, with 8 bases separating them. DNA of the CDR3: TGTGCCAGCAGTCTCTTGAGAGATACGCAGTATTTT. It is translated as CASSLLRDTQYF.

This clonotype was recorded a few times. V usage is TRBV6-2 or TRBV6-3 and J usage is TRBJ2-1; 7 nucleotides match TRBD2. Germline CDR1 and CDR2: MNHEY and SVGEGT. The V and J ends lost 6 bases and 4 bases, in that order; junction bases with no gene match: 12. CDR3 length equals 16 residues. CDR3 in amino acids: CASSLYGLAAYNEQFF. The CDR3 DNA sequence: TGTGCCAGCAGCCTTTACGGGCTAGCGGCGTACAATGAGCAGTTCTTC.

At least ten counts were recorded for this clonotype. CDR3 in DNA: TGTGCCAGCAGCTTGGGCAGGGACAGGCTATACGAGCAGTACTTC. Translating gives CASSLGRDRLYEQYF. This chain connects TRBV5-4 to TRBJ2-7; 8 positions match TRBD1. There are 15 residues in the CDR3. Germline assignment: CDR1 SGHNT and CDR2 YYREEE (reference sequence). V lost 0 bases and J lost 4; bases outside the gene matches: 6.

J is TRBJ1-5 and V is TRBV12-3 or TRBV12-4; D not certain. Between the trimmed V and J ends, which lost 7 bases and 5 bases, there was a span of 9 bases. This CDR3 has 12 residues. This CDR3 is CASTQDDQPQHF. CDR3 in DNA: TGTGCCAGCACCCAGGACGATCAGCCCCAGCATTTT.

Many counts were recorded for this clonotype. V is TRBV12-3 or TRBV12-4 and J is TRBJ2-7, with 8 bases matching TRBD1. The CDR3 extends over 16 amino acids. The V and J ends lost 2 bases and 6 bases, in that order; junction bases with no gene match: 12. The CDR3 protein is CASSLSRTGKGGEQYF. CDR3 nucleotides: TGTGCCAGCAGTTTATCGCGGACAGGGAAGGGTGGCGAGCAGTACTTC.

This clonotype was detected many times. The V gene is TRBV28, the J gene TRBJ2-3; 10 nucleotides match TRBD2. The V gene's germline CDR1 is MDHEN and CDR2 SYDVKM. This CDR3 contains 16 residues. Trimming removed 3 bases from V and 4 bases from J; junction bases left unmatched: 7. CDR3 in amino acids: CASSLASGGVADTQYF. The CDR3 region has the DNA TGTGCCAGCAGTTTGGCGAGCGGGGGGGTTGCAGATACGCAGTATTTT.

This clonotype was recorded a few times. V usage is TRBV5-1 and J usage is TRBJ2-5, with D uncertain. Between the trimmed V and J ends, which lost 4 bases and 5 bases, there was a span of 12 bases. The CDR3 runs 13 residues. CDR1 and CDR2 from the germline V gene are SGHRS and YFSETQ. The CDR3 sequence is CASSLRTRETQYF. Written as DNA, the CDR3 is TGCGCCAGCAGCCTAAGGACGAGGGAGACCCAGTACTTC.

This clonotype showed up just a few times. V is TRBV29-1 and J is TRBJ2-2; D remains unclear. The germline CDR1 and CDR2 sequences are SQVTM and ANQGSEA. The CDR3 has 12 amino acids. Trimming cost V 1 base and J 7 bases, with 7 bases left between them. CDR3 protein: CSVEASGGELFF. The CDR3 nucleotides are TGCAGCGTTGAAGCATCGGGCGGGGAGCTGTTTTTT.

The V call is TRBV7-7, the J call TRBJ1-4; D gene ambiguous. The CDR3 spans 13 residues. CDR1 and CDR2 (germline): SSHAT, FNYEAQ (reference sequence). Deletions cut 2 bases from V and 8 bases from J, with 9 bases between. CDR3 sequence (DNA): TGTGCCAGCAGCTTAATAAACGGCGAAAAACTGTTTTTT. Its translation is CASSLINGEKLFF.

This clonotype was seen at least ten times. V gene TRBV5-1 combines with J gene TRBJ2-6; no clear D. This CDR3 region has 14 residues. The V end was cut by 9 bases, the J end by 0 bases, with 10 bases between. Germline V lookup: CDR1 SGHRS, CDR2 YFSETQ. The CDR3: CATSRSSGANVLTF. CDR3 bases: TGCGCCACCTCTCGAAGCTCTGGGGCCAACGTCCTGACTTTC.

J is TRBJ2-7 and V is TRBV20-1; possible D gene TRBD1, 6 bases. Trimming stripped 6 bases from V and 4 bases from J, with 13 bases between. Germline V lookup: CDR1 DFQATT, CDR2 SNEGSKA (reference sequence). The CDR3 covers 12 residues. The CDR3 DNA is TGCAGTGCAGCTACAGGGTCATACGAGCAGTACTTC. Translated, it gives CSAATGSYEQYF.

In this sample, this clonotype turned up a few times. The V call is TRBV11-2, the J call TRBJ2-1; D possibly matches TRBD1 or TRBD2 (5 bases each). Germline loops: CDR1 SGHAT, CDR2 FQNNGV. The CDR3 sequence is 13 residues long. V shed 7 bases and J shed 6 bases, with 13 bases lying between them. The DNA of the CDR3 is TGTGCCAGCAACCCAGGGAGCGTCAATGAGCAGTTCTTC. Translated, it gives CASNPGSVNEQFF.

This clonotype occurred many times. The chain employs TRBV11-1 and TRBJ1-1; tentatively, D is TRBD1 (5 bases). Trimming cost V 3 bases and J 1 base, with 9 bases left between them. Looked up from germline, CDR1 is SGHAT and CDR2 is FQDESV (reference sequence). The CDR3 has 14 amino acids. The CDR3 region is CASSLGPWNTEAFF. As DNA, the CDR3 is TGTGCCAGCAGCTTGGGACCCTGGAACACTGAAGCTTTCTTT.

The chain carries TRBV23-1 and TRBJ1-4, with TRBD1 identical over 8 bases. TRBV23-1 is assigned to the ORF class and has an uncertain function. V was clipped by 11 bases and J by 8 bases; unmatched bases: 13. This CDR3 has 14 residues. The CDR3 loop reads CARQRTGLDEKLFF. Written as DNA, the CDR3 is TGCGCCCGCCAACGGACAGGGCTGGACGAAAAACTGTTTTTT.

The rearrangement uses TRBV4-3 and TRBJ2-7; TRBD1 matches 8 bases. The CDR3 is 13 residues long. Germline V lookup: CDR1 LGHNA, CDR2 YSLEER. The V and J ends lost 6 bases and 5 bases, in that order; junction bases with no gene match: 6. The chain's CDR3 is CASSSTGAHEQYF. The CDR3 coding sequence is TGCGCCAGCAGTTCGACAGGGGCCCACGAGCAGTACTTC.

About this clonotype: This likely comes from a read error, as the CDR3 has no conserved phenylalanine or tryptophan at its end. Because the CDR3's place on the DNA is in doubt, the DNA is left out and the CDR3 is given as listed by TCRdb. The rearrangement joins TRBV7-6 to TRBJ2-4; TRBD2 reflects the table's D call only, with no check against the DNA. Germline V lookup: CDR1 SGHVS, CDR2 FNYEAQ. The CDR3 extends over 11 residues, inclusive of both ends. CDR3: CASSSTTGLAL.